Presented here are 5 T cell receptor beta chains from one specimen sequenced in a study of cytomegalovirus exposure and HLA in healthy donors. 13 Jbeta primers and 60 Vbeta primers were used for the PCR. Method: immunoSEQ multiplex PCR; TCRdb's copy keeps in-frame clones and lacks some. The sample includes some 120,000 clones, around three quarters seen only once; the top ten take 2.5% to 3%. The sample comprised PBMCs. The receptors stem from a young woman in good health and CMV-seropositive.

This chain uses TRBV5-1 with TRBJ2-3; D not certain. Trimming took 0 bases from V and 6 from J, leaving 11 bases between them. CDR1 is SGHRS and CDR2 is YFSETQ in the germline V gene. The length of the CDR3 is 14 residues. The CDR3 bases are TGCGCCAGCAGCTTGGGTGCCTATGAGGATACGCAGTATTTT. It codes for CASSLGAYEDTQYF.

This chain uses TRBV2 with TRBJ1-5; no definite D call. V lost 5 bases and J 0 bases, leaving 5 bases between the germline ends. The V gene's germline CDR1 is SNHLY and CDR2 FYNNEI. This CDR3 region has 13 residues. CDR3 residues: CASSINSNQPQHF. CDR3 DNA sequence: TGTGCCAGCAGTATAAATAGCAATCAGCCCCAGCATTTT. Filled out from reference TRBV2 and TRBJ1-5, the complete variable domain reads EPEVTQTPSHQVTQMGQEVILRCVPISNHLYFYWYRQILGQKVEFLVSFYNNEISEKSEIFDDQFSVERPDGSNFTLKIRSTKLEDSAMYFCASSINSNQPQHFGDGTRLSIL.

The chain links TRBV6-6 to TRBJ2-1; D might be TRBD2 (6 bases). The germline gives CDR1 MNHNY, CDR2 SVGAGI (reference sequence). The V gene lost 2 bases and the J gene lost 7 bases, with 12 bases spanning the gap. The CDR3 spans 14 residues. CDR3 DNA sequence: TGTGCCAGCAGTTACGGGCTAGCGAATAATGAGCAGTTCTTC. Protein product: CASSYGLANNEQFF.

V is TRBV5-1 and J is TRBJ2-1, with 9 positions matching TRBD1. J was trimmed by 2 bases and V by 0 bases; bases with no gene match: 0. CDR3 length: 15 amino acids. In germline, CDR1 is SGHRS, CDR2 YFSETQ. CDR3 amino acids: CASSLDRGPYNEQFF. The CDR3 DNA reads as TGCGCCAGCAGCTTGGACAGGGGGCCCTACAATGAGCAGTTCTTC. Drawing the rest from reference TRBV5-1 and TRBJ2-1, the complete variable domain is KAGVTQTPRYLIKTRGQQVTLSCSPISGHRSVSWYQQTPGQGLQFLFEYFSETQRNKGNFPGRFSGRQFSNSRSEMNVSTLELGDSALYLCASSLDRGPYNEQFFGPGTRLTVL.

This chain uses TRBV5-1 with TRBJ2-3; TRBD2 agrees at 10 bases. CDR1 and CDR2 (germline): SGHRS, YFSETQ. The CDR3 loop spans 16 amino acids. J gave up 3 bases and V 1 base, and 5 bases lay outside the gene matches. The CDR3 sequence: CASSLSPSGSTDTQYF. Here the CDR3 DNA reads TGCGCCAGCAGCTTGAGTCCTAGCGGGAGTACAGATACGCAGTATTTT.